A single T cell receptor beta chain is shown here with its context. No cognate antigen has been identified for it. Base qualities are not at hand, and no much larger clone is one base apart. This entry belongs to a study of CD4 T cell repertoires in COVID-19 (dated by TCRdb to 2020 to 2023). About the full investigation: To analyze cross-reactivity, CFSE-low cells were expanded with IL-2 for around ten days and then labeled again and restimulated with spike proteins from other coronaviruses. The study characterized naturally processed CD4+ T cell responses to SARS-CoV-2 spike and nucleoprotein in COVID-19-recovered individuals, using TCR Vbeta sequencing to assess clonal composition. TCR Vbeta repertoire analysis of SARS-CoV-2-reactive T cells was conducted at the subset level in a few recovered individuals.

After removal of 8 bases from V and 5 bases from J, the junction retains 9 bases not matched to a gene. The CDR1 and CDR2 encoded by the germline V gene are MNHEY and SVGAGI. The CDR3 numbers 14 residues from cysteine through phenylalanine. Only CDR3 DNA remains: 42 bases, in frame from the first base. Library prep was done by the immunoSEQ multiplex PCR assay. The authors' analysis ran thus. Repertoire overlap between subsets was quantified using the Chao-Jaccard similarity index and counts of shared clonotypes. TCRdb limited this immuneACCESS table to in-frame rearrangements with V and J called. A share of clones is missing; checked studies link under half to unresolved V genes, and the rest is unexplained. V, J and clone size are taken as reported in that table, and D and trimming were inferred from the DNA itself. A total of 7,000 to 8,500 clones appear in this sample, around 80% of them only once. Of the sample, about 2.1% falls within the top ten clones.

What the research found in general, with its limitations: Between about 7 and 28% of SARS-CoV-2 clonotypes were also detected in secondary cultures stimulated with SARS-CoV and/or HKU1 spike, a finding consistent with cross-reactivity. Several of the most expanded SARS-CoV-2-reactive clonotypes were present in two or all three memory subsets, which suggests intraclonal diversification.

Uncultured memory T cell samples were subjected to sequencing directly after ex vivo isolation. CD4+ total memory, central memory, effector memory and circulating T follicular helper cells were isolated from peripheral blood mononuclear cells. Recombination joined TRBV6-5 with TRBJ2-5; TRBD1 aligns with 9 central bases. The receptor was derived from a human donor who had COVID-19. The sample consisted of effector memory CD4+ T cells from blood, taken before the COVID-19 pandemic. Explained via the paper, the cell subset or site label denotes: CD4+ T effector memory cells. The DNA sequence reads TGTGCCAGCCCAGAACAGGGGGCGCGGGAGACCCAGTACTTC. Translated, this is CASPEQGARETQYF.